These T cell receptor beta chains were read from a single sample in a study of blood T cell repertoires in COVID-19. Assay: immunoSEQ multiplex PCR; the TCRdb copy retains only in-frame clones and omits some. The table has just under 85,000 clones, 83% seen once. Specimen: peripheral blood. These receptors all come from a woman aged 60-70 years with acute or convalescent COVID-19. Each CDR3 is given with its conserved first and last residue. D genes are given only for firm matches. Size is stated for part of the rows, as once, few or many counts, or as a class when the clone is expanded.

len: 15
abundance: once
j_gene: TRBJ2-3
d_gene: -
v_gene: TRBV11-3
CDR3aa: CASSLGGQNTDTQYF
CDR3nt: TGTGCCAGCAGCTTGGGGGGGCAAAACACAGATACGCAGTATTTT

len: 15
abundance: -
j_gene: TRBJ1-3
d_gene: TRBD1
v_gene: TRBV7-6
CDR3aa: CASSLGGGSGNTIYF
CDR3nt: TGTGCCAGCAGCCTTGGAGGGGGCAGTGGAAACACCATATATTTT

len: 15
abundance: -
j_gene: TRBJ2-5
d_gene: TRBD2
v_gene: TRBV7-9
CDR3aa: CASSRRWREQETQYF
CDR3nt: TGTGCCAGCAGCAGAAGGTGGCGGGAGCAAGAGACCCAGTACTTC

len: 15
abundance: -
j_gene: TRBJ1-2
d_gene: TRBD1
v_gene: TRBV6-5
CDR3aa: CASSTGGYKGYGYTF
CDR3nt: TGTGCCAGCAGTACAGGGGGCTACAAGGGCTATGGCTACACCTTC

len: 17
abundance: -
j_gene: TRBJ2-3
d_gene: TRBD2
v_gene: TRBV10-1
CDR3aa: CASSDIGTSGKTDTQYF
CDR3nt: TGCGCCAGCAGTGATATTGGGACTAGCGGAAAGACAGATACGCAGTATTTT

len: 11
abundance: -
j_gene: TRBJ1-1
d_gene: -
v_gene: TRBV29-1
CDR3aa: CSVEAPPEAFF
CDR3nt: TGCAGCGTTGAAGCTCCCCCTGAAGCTTTCTTT

len: 15
abundance: -
j_gene: TRBJ2-7
d_gene: -
v_gene: TRBV10-3
CDR3aa: CAISDLASSSYEQYF
CDR3nt: TGTGCCATCAGTGACCTAGCGAGTAGCTCCTACGAGCAGTACTTC

len: 15
abundance: once
j_gene: TRBJ1-2
d_gene: TRBD1
v_gene: TRBV6-5
CDR3aa: CASSYWDRGQGGYTF
CDR3nt: TGTGCCAGCAGTTACTGGGACAGGGGGCAAGGGGGCTACACCTTC

len: 12
abundance: once
j_gene: TRBJ2-5
d_gene: -
v_gene: TRBV10-3
CDR3aa: CAISEGGETQYF
CDR3nt: TGTGCCATCAGTGAGGGGGGGGAGACCCAGTACTTC

len: 16
abundance: -
j_gene: TRBJ2-1
d_gene: -
v_gene: TRBV5-1
CDR3aa: CASSFGSGDSYNEQFF
CDR3nt: TGCGCCAGCAGCTTCGGGAGCGGCGACTCCTACAATGAGCAGTTCTTC

len: 16
abundance: -
j_gene: TRBJ1-3
d_gene: -
v_gene: TRBV19
CDR3aa: CASSALLTGSGNTIYF
CDR3nt: TGTGCCAGTAGTGCGCTCCTGACAGGTTCGGGAAACACCATATATTTT

len: 14
abundance: -
j_gene: TRBJ2-1
d_gene: TRBD1
v_gene: TRBV7-2
CDR3aa: CASRQGAPNNEQFF
CDR3nt: TGTGCCAGCAGACAGGGGGCTCCAAACAATGAGCAGTTCTTC

len: 12
abundance: -
j_gene: TRBJ1-1
d_gene: TRBD1
v_gene: TRBV29-1
CDR3aa: CSARTGDAEAFF
CDR3nt: TGCAGCGCCAGGACAGGGGACGCTGAAGCTTTCTTT

len: 15
abundance: -
j_gene: TRBJ2-1
d_gene: -
v_gene: TRBV18
CDR3aa: CASSPPIGVGGEQFF
CDR3nt: TGTGCCAGCTCACCACCTATCGGGGTGGGAGGTGAGCAGTTCTTC

len: 14
abundance: -
j_gene: TRBJ1-1
d_gene: -
v_gene: TRBV27
CDR3aa: CASSKQGERTEAFF
CDR3nt: TGTGCCAGCAGTAAACAGGGAGAGCGGACTGAAGCTTTCTTT

len: 16
abundance: -
j_gene: TRBJ1-3
d_gene: -
v_gene: TRBV5-1
CDR3aa: CASSLTPSATGNTIYF
CDR3nt: TGCGCCAGCAGCTTGACTCCTTCCGCCACTGGAAACACCATATATTTT

len: 14
abundance: -
j_gene: TRBJ1-1
d_gene: TRBD1
v_gene: TRBV2
CDR3aa: CASAMGQSNTEAFF
CDR3nt: TGTGCCAGCGCGATGGGACAGTCGAACACTGAAGCTTTCTTT

len: 15
abundance: -
j_gene: TRBJ2-2
d_gene: TRBD2
v_gene: TRBV14
CDR3aa: CASSLTGTSTGELFF
CDR3nt: TGTGCCAGCAGCCTCACCGGGACTAGCACCGGGGAGCTGTTTTTT

len: 17
abundance: -
j_gene: TRBJ2-7
d_gene: TRBD2
v_gene: TRBV11-3
CDR3aa: CASSLDWPSGSLDEQYF
CDR3nt: TGTGCCAGCAGCTTAGATTGGCCTAGCGGGAGTCTCGACGAGCAGTACTTC

len: 15
abundance: -
j_gene: TRBJ1-4
d_gene: TRBD1
v_gene: TRBV4-1
CDR3aa: CASSYTGATNEKLFF
CDR3nt: TGCGCCAGCAGCTATACAGGGGCAACTAATGAAAAACTGTTTTTT

len: 14
abundance: -
j_gene: TRBJ1-1
d_gene: TRBD1
v_gene: TRBV3-1/TRBV3-2
CDR3aa: CASSHPTTGAEAFF
CDR3nt: TGTGCCAGCAGCCACCCCACCACAGGGGCTGAAGCTTTCTTT

len: 14
abundance: -
j_gene: TRBJ1-1
d_gene: TRBD1
v_gene: TRBV10-3
CDR3aa: CATTRGQGITEAFF
CDR3nt: TGTGCCACCACTAGGGGACAGGGAATAACTGAAGCTTTCTTT

len: 13
abundance: -
j_gene: TRBJ2-7
d_gene: -
v_gene: TRBV9
CDR3aa: CATSTGPTNEQYF
CDR3nt: TGTGCCACATCAACAGGGCCCACTAACGAGCAGTACTTC

len: 15
abundance: -
j_gene: TRBJ1-1
d_gene: -
v_gene: TRBV15
CDR3aa: CATSRARKVETEAFF
CDR3nt: TGTGCCACCAGCAGAGCTCGAAAGGTGGAGACTGAAGCTTTCTTT

len: 15
abundance: -
j_gene: TRBJ2-5
d_gene: -
v_gene: TRBV11-2
CDR3aa: CASSFWGGVQETQYF
CDR3nt: TGTGCCAGCAGCTTTTGGGGCGGGGTCCAAGAGACCCAGTACTTC

len: 15
abundance: once
j_gene: TRBJ2-2
d_gene: TRBD1
v_gene: TRBV28
CDR3aa: CASSLLQGANGELFF
CDR3nt: TGTGCCAGCAGTTTATTACAGGGGGCGAACGGGGAGCTGTTTTTT

len: 16
abundance: once
j_gene: TRBJ1-5
d_gene: -
v_gene: TRBV10-3
CDR3aa: CAISESGTLGAQPQHF
CDR3nt: TGTGCCATCAGTGAGTCGGGGACTTTAGGGGCTCAGCCCCAGCATTTT

len: 13
abundance: -
j_gene: TRBJ1-2
d_gene: -
v_gene: TRBV12-3/TRBV12-4
CDR3aa: CASTLQRTGGYTF
CDR3nt: TGTGCCAGCACTCTTCAACGGACTGGAGGCTACACCTTC

len: 14
abundance: once
j_gene: TRBJ2-7
d_gene: TRBD2
v_gene: TRBV7-8
CDR3aa: CASTNSGEGGEQYF
CDR3nt: TGTGCCAGCACTAACTCGGGGGAGGGCGGCGAGCAGTACTTC

len: 14
abundance: -
j_gene: TRBJ2-1
d_gene: TRBD2
v_gene: TRBV7-9
CDR3aa: CASSFTGLESEQFF
CDR3nt: TGTGCCAGCAGTTTCACGGGACTAGAGTCTGAGCAGTTCTTC

len: 13
abundance: -
j_gene: TRBJ1-1
d_gene: -
v_gene: TRBV5-1
CDR3aa: CASSPPGITEAFF
CDR3nt: TGCGCCAGCAGCCCTCCAGGGATAACTGAAGCTTTCTTT